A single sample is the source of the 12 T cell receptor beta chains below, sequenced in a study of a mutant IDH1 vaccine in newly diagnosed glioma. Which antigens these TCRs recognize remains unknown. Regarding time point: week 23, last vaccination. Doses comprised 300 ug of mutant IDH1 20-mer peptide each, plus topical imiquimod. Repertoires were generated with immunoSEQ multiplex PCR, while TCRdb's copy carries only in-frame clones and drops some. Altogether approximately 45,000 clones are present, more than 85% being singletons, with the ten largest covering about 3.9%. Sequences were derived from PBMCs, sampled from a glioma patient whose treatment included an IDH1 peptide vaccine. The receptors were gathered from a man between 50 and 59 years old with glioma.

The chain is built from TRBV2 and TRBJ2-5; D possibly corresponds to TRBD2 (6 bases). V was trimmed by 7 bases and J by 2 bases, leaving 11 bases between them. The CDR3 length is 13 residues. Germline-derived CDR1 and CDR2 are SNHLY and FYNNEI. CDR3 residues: CASKFGGQETQYF. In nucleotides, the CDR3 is TGTGCCAGCAAGTTTGGAGGGCAAGAGACCCAGTACTTC.

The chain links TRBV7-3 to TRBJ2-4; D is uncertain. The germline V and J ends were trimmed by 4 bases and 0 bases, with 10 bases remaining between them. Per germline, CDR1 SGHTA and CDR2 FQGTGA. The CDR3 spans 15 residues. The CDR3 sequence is CASSSGGTAKNIQYF. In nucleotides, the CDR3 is TGTGCCAGCAGCTCAGGCGGAACAGCCAAAAACATTCAGTACTTC.

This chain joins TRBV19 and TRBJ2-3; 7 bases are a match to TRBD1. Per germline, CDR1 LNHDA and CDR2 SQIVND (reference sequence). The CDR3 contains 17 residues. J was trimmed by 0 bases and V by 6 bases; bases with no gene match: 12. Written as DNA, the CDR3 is TGTGCCAGTAGCAAACGCCCCGGACAGGCGAGCACAGATACGCAGTATTTT. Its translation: CASSKRPGQASTDTQYF.

CDR3 sequence (DNA): TGTGCCAGCAGCCCCCTCAGGACAGGGGGCTCAGATACGCAGTATTTT. Translated: CASSPLRTGGSDTQYF. The chain is built from TRBV7-3 and TRBJ2-3, with 11 bases identical to TRBD1. Germline V CDR1 and CDR2: SGHTA, FQGTGA. With V trimmed by 5 bases and J by 4 bases, 8 bases remained unmatched. The CDR3 consists of 16 residues. Full variable domain (remainder filled in from reference TRBV7-3 and TRBJ2-3): GAGVSQTPSNKVTEKGKYVELRCDPISGHTALYWYRQSLGQGPEFLIYFQGTGAADDSGLPNDRFFAVRPEGSVSTLKIQRTERGDSAVYLCASSPLRTGGSDTQYFGPGTRLTVL.

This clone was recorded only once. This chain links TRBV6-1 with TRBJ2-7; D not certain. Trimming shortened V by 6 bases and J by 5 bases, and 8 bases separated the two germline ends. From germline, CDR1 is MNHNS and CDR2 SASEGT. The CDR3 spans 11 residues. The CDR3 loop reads CASRGIHEQYF. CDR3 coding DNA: TGTGCCAGCAGGGGTATCCACGAGCAGTACTTC.

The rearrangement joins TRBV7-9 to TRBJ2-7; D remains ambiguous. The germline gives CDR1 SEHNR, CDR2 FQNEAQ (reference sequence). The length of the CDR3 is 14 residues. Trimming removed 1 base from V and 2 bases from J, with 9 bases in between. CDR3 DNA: TGTGCCAGCAGCTTAGGCAAGTGGCCCTACGAGCAGTACTTC. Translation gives CASSLGKWPYEQYF.

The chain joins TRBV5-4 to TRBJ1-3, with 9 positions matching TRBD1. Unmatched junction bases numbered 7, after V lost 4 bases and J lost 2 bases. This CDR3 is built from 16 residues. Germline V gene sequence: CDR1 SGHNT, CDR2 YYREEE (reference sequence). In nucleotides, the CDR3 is TGTGCCAGCAGCATAAGGACAGGGGTGGCTGGAAACACCATATATTTT. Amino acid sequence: CASSIRTGVAGNTIYF.

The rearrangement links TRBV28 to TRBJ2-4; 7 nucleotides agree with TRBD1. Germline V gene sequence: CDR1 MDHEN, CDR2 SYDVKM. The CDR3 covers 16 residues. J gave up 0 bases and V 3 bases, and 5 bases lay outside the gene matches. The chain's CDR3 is CASSFGTALAKNIQYF. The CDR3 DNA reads TGTGCCAGCAGTTTCGGGACAGCTCTAGCCAAAAACATTCAGTACTTC.

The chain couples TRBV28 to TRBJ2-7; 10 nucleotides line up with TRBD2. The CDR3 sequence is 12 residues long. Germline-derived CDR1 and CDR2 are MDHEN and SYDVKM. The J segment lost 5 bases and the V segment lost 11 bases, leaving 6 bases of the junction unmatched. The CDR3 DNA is TGTGCCGGAGGGCTAGCGGGAGACGAGCAGTACTTC. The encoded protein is CAGGLAGDEQYF.

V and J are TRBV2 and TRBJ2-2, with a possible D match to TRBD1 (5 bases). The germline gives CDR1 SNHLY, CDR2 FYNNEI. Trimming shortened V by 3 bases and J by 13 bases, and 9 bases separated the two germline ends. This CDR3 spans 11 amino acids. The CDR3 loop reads CASSDRDTLFF. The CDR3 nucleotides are TGTGCCAGCAGTGACAGGGATACGCTGTTTTTT.

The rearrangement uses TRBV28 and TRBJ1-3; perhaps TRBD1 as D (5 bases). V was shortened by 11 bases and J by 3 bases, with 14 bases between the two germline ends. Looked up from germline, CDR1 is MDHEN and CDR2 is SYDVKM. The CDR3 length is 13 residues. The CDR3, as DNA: TGTGCCGGGGGAACTGCTGTTGGAAACACCATATATTTT. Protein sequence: CAGGTAVGNTIYF.

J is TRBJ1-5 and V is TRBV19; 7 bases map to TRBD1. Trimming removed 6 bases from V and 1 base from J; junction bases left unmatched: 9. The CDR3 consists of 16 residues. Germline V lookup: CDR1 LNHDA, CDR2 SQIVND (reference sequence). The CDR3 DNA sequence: TGTGCCAGTAGGGAGCAGGGGGGGGAGAGCAATCAGCCCCAGCATTTT. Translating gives CASREQGGESNQPQHF.